A selection of T cell receptor beta chains follows, all from one sample in a study of cytomegalovirus exposure and HLA in healthy donors. Here immunoSEQ multiplex PCR was the method, and the copy in TCRdb shows in-frame clones only, minus some. The sample includes roughly 120,000 clones. What was sequenced was PBMCs. All receptors derive from a man aged 40-55 years in good health and CMV-seropositive. Each CDR3 is given with its conserved first and last residue. The D gene is left open where the match is weak.

V: TRBV19; J: TRBJ2-6; D: TRBD1; length: 15; DNA: TGTGCCAGTAGTACGACAGGGGCTGGGGCCAACGTCCTGACTTTC; CDR3: CASSTTGAGANVLTF
V: TRBV18; J: TRBJ1-5; D: NA; length: 15; DNA: TGTGCCAGCTCACAACAGGGTATGGTCGGTCAGCCCCAGCATTTT; CDR3: CASSQQGMVGQPQHF
V: TRBV28; J: TRBJ1-1; D: NA; length: 13; DNA: TGTGCCAGCAGGGGGGGTGTTAGCACTGAAGCTTTCTTT; CDR3: CASRGGVSTEAFF
V: TRBV28; J: TRBJ2-5; D: NA; length: 14; DNA: TGTGCCAGTACTGGTGCTTTTCCGGAAGAGACCCAGTACTTC; CDR3: CASTGAFPEETQYF
V: TRBV4-1; J: TRBJ1-2; D: NA; length: 17; DNA: TGCGCCAGCAGCCAAGGTGAAGGGGACCTGGGAGGATATGGCTACACCTTC; CDR3: CASSQGEGDLGGYGYTF
V: TRBV7-9; J: TRBJ2-1; D: NA; length: 15; DNA: TGTGCCAGCAGCTTAGGATCCGGGGGTATTACGGAGCAGTTCTTC; CDR3: CASSLGSGGITEQFF
V: TRBV5-1; J: TRBJ2-7; D: TRBD2; length: 20; DNA: TGCGCCAGCGGAACGGGACTAGCGGGAGGGTTCTCAAATCGGCCCTACGAGCAGTACTTC; CDR3: CASGTGLAGGFSNRPYEQYF
V: TRBV5-4; J: TRBJ2-1; D: NA; length: 12; DNA: TGTGCCAGCAGCTTGGCGCCGGGTGAGCAGTTCTTC; CDR3: CASSLAPGEQFF
V: TRBV28; J: TRBJ2-3; D: TRBD1; length: 16; DNA: TGTGCCAGCAGTTCCCCCGGACAGGGGGCCCCAGATACGCAGTATTTT; CDR3: CASSSPGQGAPDTQYF
V: TRBV15; J: TRBJ2-7; D: TRBD2; length: 17; DNA: TGTGCCACCAGCAGAGATTTTTCGGGCGGGAGGGTCTACGAGCAGTACTTC; CDR3: CATSRDFSGGRVYEQYF
V: TRBV9; J: TRBJ2-5; D: NA; length: 15; DNA: TGTGCCAGCAGCGTAGGCCAGGGATGGGTGGAGACCCAGTACTTC; CDR3: CASSVGQGWVETQYF
V: TRBV6-5; J: TRBJ1-2; D: NA; length: 12; DNA: TGTGCCAGCCACAGAGAGACGGGAGGCTACACCTTC; CDR3: CASHRETGGYTF
V: TRBV29-1; J: TRBJ2-5; D: TRBD1; length: 13; DNA: TGCAGCGTAGCGGGACAGGGAAAAGAGACCCAGTACTTC; CDR3: CSVAGQGKETQYF
V: TRBV6-4; J: TRBJ2-2; D: TRBD2; length: 14; DNA: TGTGCCAGCAAGACTAGCGGGAACACCGGGGAGCTGTTTTTT; CDR3: CASKTSGNTGELFF
V: TRBV15; J: TRBJ1-1; D: NA; length: 14; DNA: TGTGCCACCAGCATCCAGGGGAAGAACACTGAAGCTTTCTTT; CDR3: CATSIQGKNTEAFF
V: TRBV5-1; J: TRBJ2-7; D: NA; length: 17; DNA: TGCGCCAGCAGCTTCTCTAGTCGGTCGATCGGGTCCTACGAGCAGTACTTC; CDR3: CASSFSSRSIGSYEQYF
V: TRBV6-5; J: TRBJ1-5; D: NA; length: 15; DNA: TGTGCCAGCAGTTACCGTGGAGGTTGGAATCAGCCCCAGCATTTT; CDR3: CASSYRGGWNQPQHF
V: TRBV6-5; J: TRBJ2-7; D: NA; length: 13; DNA: TGTGCCAGCAGTTCGGGGTACGGGTCCGAGCAGTACTTC; CDR3: CASSSGYGSEQYF
V: TRBV10-3; J: TRBJ2-7; D: TRBD1; length: 16; DNA: TGTGCCATCAGCGGGGACAGGGGGGATAGGAGCTACGAGCAGTACTTC; CDR3: CAISGDRGDRSYEQYF
V: TRBV18; J: TRBJ2-7; D: NA; length: 12; DNA: TGTGCCAGCTCACTCCGGGGGTACGAGCAGTACTTC; CDR3: CASSLRGYEQYF
V: TRBV28; J: TRBJ1-3; D: NA; length: 16; DNA: TGTGCCAGCAGATATCGAGGGACTTCCTCTGGAAACACCATATATTTT; CDR3: CASRYRGTSSGNTIYF
V: TRBV10-1; J: TRBJ2-2; D: NA; length: 16; DNA: TGCGCCAGCAGTGAGTCGAAACTACCGAACACCGGGGAGCTGTTTTTT; CDR3: CASSESKLPNTGELFF
V: TRBV18; J: TRBJ2-4; D: TRBD2; length: 19; DNA: TGTGCCAGCTCACCCTTTCGGCCGGGACTAGCGGGAGGAGGGGACATTCAGTACTTC; CDR3: CASSPFRPGLAGGGDIQYF
V: TRBV6-5; J: TRBJ2-2; D: NA; length: 15; DNA: TGTGCCAGCAGTTACGAGGCAGGGAAAACCGGGGAGCTGTTTTTT; CDR3: CASSYEAGKTGELFF
V: TRBV19; J: TRBJ2-5; D: NA; length: 14; DNA: TGTGCCAGTAGGGCAGGGATGTACCAAGAGACCCAGTACTTC; CDR3: CASRAGMYQETQYF
V: TRBV29-1; J: TRBJ2-1; D: TRBD1; length: 13; DNA: TGCAGCGTTGACCGGACAGGGGTCAATGAGCAGTTCTTC; CDR3: CSVDRTGVNEQFF
V: TRBV27; J: TRBJ1-2; D: NA; length: 13; DNA: TGTGCCAGCTGGGCGGGGGCGATCTATGGCTACACCTTC; CDR3: CASWAGAIYGYTF
V: TRBV19; J: TRBJ2-1; D: TRBD1; length: 13; DNA: TGTGCCAGCCGGGACAGACCCAACAATGAGCAGTTCTTC; CDR3: CASRDRPNNEQFF
V: TRBV7-9; J: TRBJ2-5; D: TRBD1; length: 15; DNA: TGTGCCAGCAGCCGGGGGACAGGGGTATCAGAGACCCAGTACTTC; CDR3: CASSRGTGVSETQYF
V: TRBV11-2; J: TRBJ2-1; D: NA; length: 13; DNA: TGTGCCAGCAGCTCTGAACTTTACAATGAGCAGTTCTTC; CDR3: CASSSELYNEQFF
V: TRBV6-5; J: TRBJ1-3; D: NA; length: 14; DNA: TGTGCCAGCAGTATGAGTCGCTCTGGAAACACCATATATTTT; CDR3: CASSMSRSGNTIYF
V: TRBV4-2; J: TRBJ2-4; D: TRBD2; length: 15; DNA: TGTGCCAGCAGCCAACAACCGGGACTAGCAAACATTCAGTACTTC; CDR3: CASSQQPGLANIQYF
V: TRBV27; J: TRBJ1-2; D: TRBD1; length: 17; DNA: TGTGCCAGCAGGGGCGCCGGGACAGGGGGCTCCAACTATGGCTACACCTTC; CDR3: CASRGAGTGGSNYGYTF
V: TRBV6-1; J: TRBJ1-4; D: NA; length: 13; DNA: TGTGCCACTAACAGGGTAACTAATGAAAAACTGTTTTTT; CDR3: CATNRVTNEKLFF
V: TRBV2; J: TRBJ2-7; D: TRBD1; length: 12; DNA: TGTGCCACCAGACAGGGTCGGGGCGAGCAGTACTTC; CDR3: CATRQGRGEQYF
V: TRBV7-9; J: TRBJ2-7; D: TRBD2; length: 16; DNA: TGTGCCAGCAGCTCGAGAGCGGGAGGGCAGATCTACGAGCAGTACTTC; CDR3: CASSSRAGGQIYEQYF
V: TRBV2; J: TRBJ1-4; D: NA; length: 14; DNA: TGTGCCAGCAGCGTCGCGGAATATAATGAAAAACTGTTTTTT; CDR3: CASSVAEYNEKLFF
V: TRBV7-8; J: TRBJ1-5; D: NA; length: 14; DNA: TGTGCCAGCAGCTTAGAAGCCAGCAATCAGCCCCAGCATTTT; CDR3: CASSLEASNQPQHF
V: TRBV5-1; J: TRBJ2-7; D: TRBD1; length: 14; DNA: TGCGCCAGCAGCCGGACAGGGATCCCCGGCGAGCAGTACTTC; CDR3: CASSRTGIPGEQYF
V: TRBV11-1; J: TRBJ2-5; D: TRBD2; length: 16; DNA: TGTGCCAGCAGCCTGGGACTAGCGGGAAGCAGAGAGACCCAGTACTTC; CDR3: CASSLGLAGSRETQYF
V: TRBV5-3; J: TRBJ2-1; D: TRBD2; length: 17; DNA: TGTGCCAGAAGCGCGGGACTAGCGGGAGACCAATACAATGAGCAGTTCTTC; CDR3: CARSAGLAGDQYNEQFF